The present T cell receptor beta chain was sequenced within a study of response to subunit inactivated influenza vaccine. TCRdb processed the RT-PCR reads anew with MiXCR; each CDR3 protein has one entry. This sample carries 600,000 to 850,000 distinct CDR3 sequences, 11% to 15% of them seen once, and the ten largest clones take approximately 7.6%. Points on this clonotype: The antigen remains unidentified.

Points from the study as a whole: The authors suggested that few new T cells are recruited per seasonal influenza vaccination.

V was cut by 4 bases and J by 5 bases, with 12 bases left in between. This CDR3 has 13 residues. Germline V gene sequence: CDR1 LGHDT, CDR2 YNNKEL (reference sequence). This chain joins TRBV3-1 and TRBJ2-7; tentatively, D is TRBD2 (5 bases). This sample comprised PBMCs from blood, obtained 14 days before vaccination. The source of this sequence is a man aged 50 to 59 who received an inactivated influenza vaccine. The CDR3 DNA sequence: TGTGCCAGCAGCCGGATAGCCGGGGACGAGCAGTACTTC. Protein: CASSRIAGDEQYF.